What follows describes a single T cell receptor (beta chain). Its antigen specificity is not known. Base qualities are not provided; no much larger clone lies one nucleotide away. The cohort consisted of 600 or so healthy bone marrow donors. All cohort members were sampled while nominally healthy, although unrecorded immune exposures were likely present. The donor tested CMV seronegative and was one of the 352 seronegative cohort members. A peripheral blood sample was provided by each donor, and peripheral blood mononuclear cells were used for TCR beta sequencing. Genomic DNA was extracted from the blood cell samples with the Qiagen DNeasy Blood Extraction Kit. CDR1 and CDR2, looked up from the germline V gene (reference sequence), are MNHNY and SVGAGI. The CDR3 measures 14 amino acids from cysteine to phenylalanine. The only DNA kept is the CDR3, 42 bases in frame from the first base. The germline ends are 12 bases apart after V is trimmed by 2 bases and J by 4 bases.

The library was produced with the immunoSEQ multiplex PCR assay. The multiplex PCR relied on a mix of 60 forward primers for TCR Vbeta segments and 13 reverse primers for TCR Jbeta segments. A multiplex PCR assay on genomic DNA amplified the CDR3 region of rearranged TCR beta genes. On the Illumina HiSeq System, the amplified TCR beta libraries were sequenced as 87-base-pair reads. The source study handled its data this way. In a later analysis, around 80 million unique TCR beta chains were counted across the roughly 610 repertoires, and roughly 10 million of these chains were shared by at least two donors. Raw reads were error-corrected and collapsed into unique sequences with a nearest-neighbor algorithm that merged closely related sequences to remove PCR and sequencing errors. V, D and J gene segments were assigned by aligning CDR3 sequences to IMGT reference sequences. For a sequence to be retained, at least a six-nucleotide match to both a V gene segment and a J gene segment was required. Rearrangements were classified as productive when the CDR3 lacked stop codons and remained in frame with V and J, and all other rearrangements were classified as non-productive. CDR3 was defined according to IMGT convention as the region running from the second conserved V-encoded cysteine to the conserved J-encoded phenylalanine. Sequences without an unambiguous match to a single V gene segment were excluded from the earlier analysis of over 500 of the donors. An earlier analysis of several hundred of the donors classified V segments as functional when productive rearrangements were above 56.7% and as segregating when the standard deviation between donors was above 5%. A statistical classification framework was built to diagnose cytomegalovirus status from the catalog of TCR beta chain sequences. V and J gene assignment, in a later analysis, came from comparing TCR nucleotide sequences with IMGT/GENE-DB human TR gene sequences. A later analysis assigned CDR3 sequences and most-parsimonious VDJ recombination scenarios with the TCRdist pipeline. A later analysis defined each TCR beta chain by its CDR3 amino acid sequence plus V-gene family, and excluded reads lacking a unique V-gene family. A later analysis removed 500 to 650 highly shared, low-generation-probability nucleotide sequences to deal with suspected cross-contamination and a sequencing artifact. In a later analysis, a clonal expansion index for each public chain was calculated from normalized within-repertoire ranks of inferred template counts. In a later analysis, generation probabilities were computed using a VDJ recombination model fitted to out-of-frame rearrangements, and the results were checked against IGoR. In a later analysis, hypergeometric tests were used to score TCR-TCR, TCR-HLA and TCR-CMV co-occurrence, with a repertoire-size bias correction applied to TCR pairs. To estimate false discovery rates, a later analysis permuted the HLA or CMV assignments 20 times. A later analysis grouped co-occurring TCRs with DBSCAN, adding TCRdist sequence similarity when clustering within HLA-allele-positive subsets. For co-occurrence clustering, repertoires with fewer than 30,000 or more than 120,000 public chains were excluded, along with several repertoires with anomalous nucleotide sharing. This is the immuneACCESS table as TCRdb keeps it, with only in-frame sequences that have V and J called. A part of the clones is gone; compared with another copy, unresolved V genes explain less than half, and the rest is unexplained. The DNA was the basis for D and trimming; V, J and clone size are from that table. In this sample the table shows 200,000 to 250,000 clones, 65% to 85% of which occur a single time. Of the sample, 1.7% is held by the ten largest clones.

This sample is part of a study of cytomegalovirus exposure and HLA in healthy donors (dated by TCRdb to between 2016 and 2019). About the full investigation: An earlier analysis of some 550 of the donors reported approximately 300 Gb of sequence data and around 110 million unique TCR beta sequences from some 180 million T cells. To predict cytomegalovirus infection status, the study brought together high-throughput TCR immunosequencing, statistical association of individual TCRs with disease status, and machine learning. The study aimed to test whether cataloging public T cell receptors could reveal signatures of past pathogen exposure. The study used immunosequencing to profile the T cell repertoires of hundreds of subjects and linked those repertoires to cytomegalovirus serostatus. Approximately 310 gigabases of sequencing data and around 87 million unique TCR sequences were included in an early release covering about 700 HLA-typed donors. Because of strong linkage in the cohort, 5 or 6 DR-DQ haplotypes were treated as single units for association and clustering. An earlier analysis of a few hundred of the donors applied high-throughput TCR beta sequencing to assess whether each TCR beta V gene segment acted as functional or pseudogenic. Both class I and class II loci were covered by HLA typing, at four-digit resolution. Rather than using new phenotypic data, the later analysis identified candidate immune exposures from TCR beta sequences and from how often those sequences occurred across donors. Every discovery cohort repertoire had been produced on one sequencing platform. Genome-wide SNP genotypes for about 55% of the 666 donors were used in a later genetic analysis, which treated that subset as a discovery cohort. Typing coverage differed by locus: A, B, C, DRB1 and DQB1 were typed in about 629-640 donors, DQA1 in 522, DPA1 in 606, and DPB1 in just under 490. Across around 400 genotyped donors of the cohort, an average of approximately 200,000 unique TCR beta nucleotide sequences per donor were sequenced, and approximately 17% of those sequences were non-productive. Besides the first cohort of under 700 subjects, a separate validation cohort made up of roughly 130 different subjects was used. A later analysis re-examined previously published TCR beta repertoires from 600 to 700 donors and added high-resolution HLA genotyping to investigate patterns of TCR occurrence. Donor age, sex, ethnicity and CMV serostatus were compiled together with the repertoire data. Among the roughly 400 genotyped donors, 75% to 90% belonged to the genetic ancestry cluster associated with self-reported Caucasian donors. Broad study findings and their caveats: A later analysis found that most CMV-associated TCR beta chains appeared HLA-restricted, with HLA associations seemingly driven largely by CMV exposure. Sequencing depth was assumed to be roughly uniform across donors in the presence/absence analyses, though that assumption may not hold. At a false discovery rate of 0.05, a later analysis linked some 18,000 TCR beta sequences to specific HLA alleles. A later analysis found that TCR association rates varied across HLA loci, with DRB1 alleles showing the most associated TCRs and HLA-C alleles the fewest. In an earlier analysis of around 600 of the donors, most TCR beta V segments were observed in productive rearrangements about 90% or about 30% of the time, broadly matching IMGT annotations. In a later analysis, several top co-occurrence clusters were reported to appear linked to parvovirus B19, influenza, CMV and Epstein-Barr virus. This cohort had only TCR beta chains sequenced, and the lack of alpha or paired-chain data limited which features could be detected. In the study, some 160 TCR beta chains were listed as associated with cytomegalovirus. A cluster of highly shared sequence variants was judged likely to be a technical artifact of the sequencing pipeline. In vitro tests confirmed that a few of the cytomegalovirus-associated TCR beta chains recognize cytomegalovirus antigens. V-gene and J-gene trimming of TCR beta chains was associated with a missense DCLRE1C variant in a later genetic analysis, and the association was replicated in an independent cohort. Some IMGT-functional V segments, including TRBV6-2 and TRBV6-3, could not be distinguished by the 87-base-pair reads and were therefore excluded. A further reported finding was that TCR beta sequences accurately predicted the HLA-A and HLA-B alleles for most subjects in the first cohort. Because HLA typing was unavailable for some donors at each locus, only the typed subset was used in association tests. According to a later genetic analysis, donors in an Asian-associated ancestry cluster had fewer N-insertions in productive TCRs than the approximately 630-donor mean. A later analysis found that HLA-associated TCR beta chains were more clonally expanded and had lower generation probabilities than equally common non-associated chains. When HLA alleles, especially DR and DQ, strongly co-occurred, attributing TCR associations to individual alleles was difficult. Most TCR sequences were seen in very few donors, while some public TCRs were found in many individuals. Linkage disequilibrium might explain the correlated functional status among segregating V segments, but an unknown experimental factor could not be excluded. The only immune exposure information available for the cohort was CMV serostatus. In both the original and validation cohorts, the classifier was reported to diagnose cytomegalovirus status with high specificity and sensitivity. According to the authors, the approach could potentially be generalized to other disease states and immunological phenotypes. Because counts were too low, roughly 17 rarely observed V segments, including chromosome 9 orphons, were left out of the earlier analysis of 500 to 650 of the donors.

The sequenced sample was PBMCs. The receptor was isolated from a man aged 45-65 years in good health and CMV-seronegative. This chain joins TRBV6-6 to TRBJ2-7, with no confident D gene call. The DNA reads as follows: TGTGCCAGCAGTTACCCATCGGGTAGTTACGAGCAGTACTTC. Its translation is CASSYPSGSYEQYF.